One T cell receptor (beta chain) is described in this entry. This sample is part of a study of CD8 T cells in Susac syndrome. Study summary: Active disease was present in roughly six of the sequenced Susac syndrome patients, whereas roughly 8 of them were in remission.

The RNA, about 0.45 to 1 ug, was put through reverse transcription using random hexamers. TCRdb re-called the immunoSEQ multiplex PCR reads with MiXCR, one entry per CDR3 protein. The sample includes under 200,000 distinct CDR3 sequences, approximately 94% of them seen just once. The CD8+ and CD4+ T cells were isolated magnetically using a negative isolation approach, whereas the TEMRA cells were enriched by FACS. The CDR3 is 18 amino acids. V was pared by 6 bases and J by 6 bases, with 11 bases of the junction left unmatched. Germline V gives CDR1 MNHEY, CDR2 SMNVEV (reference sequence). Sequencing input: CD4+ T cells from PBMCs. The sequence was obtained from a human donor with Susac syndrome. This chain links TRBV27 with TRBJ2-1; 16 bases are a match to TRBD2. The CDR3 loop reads CASSPLSGTSGGANEQFF. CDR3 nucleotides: TGTGCCAGCAGCCCACTCTCCGGGACTAGCGGGGGGGCCAATGAGCAGTTCTTC.